This paragraph reports one T cell receptor beta chain. The clone's antigen remains unknown. No base quality information exists; no much larger clone differs at one position. Libraries were constructed by the immunoSEQ multiplex PCR assay. For the multiplex PCR, a mixture combining 60 forward primers for TCR Vbeta segments and 13 reverse primers for TCR Jbeta segments was used. A multiplex PCR assay on genomic DNA amplified the CDR3 region of rearranged TCR beta genes. The amplified TCR beta libraries were sequenced on the Illumina HiSeq System as 87-base-pair reads. Per the original workflow: Across the 700 or so repertoires, a later analysis counted tens of millions of unique TCR beta chains, roughly 11 million of which were shared by at least two donors. Raw reads were error-corrected and collapsed into unique sequences by a nearest-neighbor algorithm in which closely related sequences were merged to remove PCR and sequencing errors. V, D and J gene segments were assigned by aligning CDR3 sequences to IMGT reference sequences. For a sequence to be retained, at least a six-nucleotide match to both a V gene segment and a J gene segment was required. Rearrangements were called productive when the CDR3 lacked stop codons and stayed in frame with V and J; all others were non-productive. CDR3 was defined by IMGT convention, running from the second conserved V-encoded cysteine to the conserved J-encoded phenylalanine. Sequences without an unambiguous match to a single V gene segment were excluded from the earlier analysis of about 600 of the donors. In an earlier analysis of more than 500 of the donors, a V segment was called functional when productive rearrangements were above 56.7%, and segregating when the standard deviation between donors exceeded 5%. A statistical classification framework was built to diagnose cytomegalovirus status from the catalog of TCR beta chain sequences. In a later analysis, V and J genes were assigned by comparing TCR nucleotide sequences against IMGT/GENE-DB human TR gene sequences. In a later analysis, CDR3 sequences and most-parsimonious VDJ recombination scenarios were assigned using the TCRdist pipeline. In a later analysis, each TCR beta chain was defined by its CDR3 amino acid sequence together with its V-gene family, and reads without a unique V-gene family were excluded. A later analysis removed 500 to 650 highly shared, low-generation-probability nucleotide sequences to deal with suspected cross-contamination and a sequencing artifact. For each public chain, a later analysis derived a clonal expansion index from normalized ranks of inferred template counts within each repertoire. In a later analysis, generation probabilities were computed using a VDJ recombination model fitted to out-of-frame rearrangements, and the results were checked against IGoR. In a later analysis, hypergeometric tests were used to score TCR-TCR, TCR-HLA and TCR-CMV co-occurrence, with a repertoire-size bias correction applied to TCR pairs. In a later analysis, false discovery rates were estimated by permuting HLA or CMV assignments 20 times. In a later analysis, co-occurring TCRs were grouped using DBSCAN, with TCRdist sequence similarity added in when clustering inside HLA-allele-positive subsets. Co-occurrence clustering excluded repertoires with fewer than 30,000 or more than 120,000 public chains, plus five with anomalous nucleotide sharing. TCRdb carries this immuneACCESS record with in-frame sequences only. Its versions omit some clonotypes, under half of them owing to an unresolved V gene in the studies checked, with the rest unexplained. V, J and clone size were drawn from that table, and D and trimming were deduced from the DNA. Present in this sample are 100,000 to 150,000 clones, around 75% of which were seen just once. The top ten clones comprise over 4% of the sample.

In total, approximately 700 healthy bone marrow donors made up the cohort. Cohort members were all nominally healthy when sampled, although unrecorded immune exposures were likely present. The donor tested CMV seropositive, placing the donor among the 310 or so seropositive members of the cohort. A peripheral blood sample was collected from each donor, and TCR beta sequencing was performed on peripheral blood mononuclear cells. Genomic DNA extraction from the blood cell samples was performed with the Qiagen DNeasy Blood Extraction Kit. The data derive from a study of cytomegalovirus exposure and HLA in healthy donors (dated by TCRdb to the late 2010s). Broadly, across the study: An earlier analysis of 587 of the donors reported under 300 Gb of sequence data and around 100 million unique TCR beta sequences obtained from approximately 180 million T cells. Roughly 300 gigabases of sequencing data and around 88 million unique TCR sequences made up an early release that covered approximately 700 HLA-typed donors. The genetic ancestry cluster associated with self-reported Caucasian donors included around four fifths of the 300 to 400 genotyped donors. The study aimed to test whether cataloging public T cell receptors could reveal signatures of past pathogen exposure. The study profiled the T cell repertoires of some 610 subjects by immunosequencing and related them to cytomegalovirus serostatus. Along with the approximately 700-subject first cohort, a separate validation cohort of over a hundred different subjects was used. The study combined high-throughput TCR immunosequencing, statistical association of individual TCRs with disease status, and machine learning to predict cytomegalovirus infection status. In a later analysis, previously published TCR beta repertoires from several hundred donors were re-analyzed and high-resolution HLA genotyping was added so that TCR occurrence patterns could be studied. In the later analysis, no new phenotypic data were used to find candidate immune exposures; instead, reliance was placed on TCR beta sequences and their occurrence across donors. An earlier analysis of 587 of the donors used high-throughput TCR beta sequencing to judge whether each TCR beta V gene segment behaved as functional or pseudogenic. Donor age, sex, ethnicity and CMV serostatus were compiled together with the repertoire data. Genome-wide SNP genotypes for about 60% of the roughly 670 donors were used in a later genetic analysis, which treated that subset as a discovery cohort. Every repertoire in the discovery cohort had been generated on one and the same sequencing platform. HLA typing covered class I and class II loci at four-digit resolution. Typing coverage varied by locus: roughly 629-630 donors for A, B, C, DRB1 and DQB1; about 520 for DQA1; about 570 for DPA1; about 450 for DPB1. Roughly 5 DR-DQ haplotypes were treated as single units for association and clustering because of strong linkage in the cohort. Among 398 genotyped donors of the cohort, an average of about 240,000 unique TCR beta nucleotide sequences were sequenced per donor, around 20% of them non-productive.

What the work shows at the level of the full study, not this receptor alone: A further reported finding was that TCR beta sequences accurately predicted the HLA-A and HLA-B alleles for most subjects in the first cohort. A group of highly shared sequence variants was considered likely to be a technical artifact of the sequencing pipeline. Assigning TCR associations to individual alleles was difficult when HLA alleles, especially DR and DQ, strongly co-occurred. The classifier was reported to diagnose cytomegalovirus status with high specificity and sensitivity in both the original cohort and the validation cohort. The only immune exposure information available for the cohort was CMV serostatus. The study gave a list of over 150 TCR beta chains associated with cytomegalovirus. In a later analysis, the rate of TCR association differed among HLA loci, with DRB1 alleles having the most associated TCRs and HLA-C alleles having the fewest. A later genetic analysis associated a missense DCLRE1C variant with V-gene and J-gene trimming of TCR beta chains, and an independent cohort replicated the association. While some public TCRs were present in many individuals, most TCR sequences turned up only very rarely across donors. The earlier analysis of fewer than 750 of the donors excluded approximately 15 rarely observed V segments, including chromosome 9 orphons, because counts were too low. Linkage disequilibrium might explain the correlated functional status among segregating V segments, but an unknown experimental factor could not be excluded. A later analysis found that HLA-associated TCR beta chains were more clonally expanded and had lower generation probabilities than equally common non-associated chains. At a false discovery rate of 0.05, a later analysis linked about 17,000 TCR beta sequences to specific HLA alleles. According to the authors, the approach could potentially be generalized to other disease states and immunological phenotypes. A few of the identified cytomegalovirus-associated TCR beta chains were confirmed in vitro to be specific for cytomegalovirus antigens. Because HLA typing was unavailable for some donors at each locus, only the typed subset was used in association tests. In this cohort, only TCR beta chains were sequenced, and detectable features were limited by the absence of alpha or paired-chain data. Several of the top co-occurrence clusters appeared to be linked to parvovirus B19, influenza, CMV and Epstein-Barr virus, according to a later analysis. The presence/absence analyses assumed that sequencing depth was roughly uniform across donors, and that assumption may not be true. In an earlier analysis of roughly 500 of the donors, most TCR beta V segments appeared in productive rearrangements about 87% or about 30% of the time, broadly matching IMGT annotations. According to a later analysis, most CMV-associated TCR beta chains appeared to be HLA-restricted, and the HLA associations seemed to be driven largely by CMV exposure. Compared with the approximately 720-donor mean, donors in an Asian-associated ancestry cluster had fewer N-insertions in productive TCRs, according to a later genetic analysis.

Sample: PBMCs. The receptor was isolated from a man aged 55-75 years in good health and CMV-seropositive.

The CDR3 is CASSEQQSSYEQYF. The sequenced DNA is TGTGCCAGCAGTGAACAACAGAGCTCCTACGAGCAGTACTTC. The chain uses TRBV6-5 and TRBJ2-7; confidence is insufficient to name the D gene. Deletion took 5 bases off V and 0 bases off J, with a span of 11 bases between the germline ends. The germline V gene yields MNHEY for CDR1 and SVGAGI for CDR2. The CDR3 goes from the cysteine to the phenylalanine over 14 residues. The only DNA kept is the CDR3, 42 bases in frame from the first base.